These 19 T cell receptor beta chains were sequenced from one sample in a study of CD8 T cells in ankylosing spondylitis. TCRdb passed the 5' RACE reads through MiXCR, listing each CDR3 protein once. The sample holds about 160,000 distinct CDR3 sequences, around 8.9% seen once. The specimen sequenced was blood, either unsorted or a sorted T cell fraction (not recorded which). The source is a female donor with ankylosing spondylitis or in good health (not recorded which).

The V and J genes are TRBV7-2 and TRBJ1-2; the D is unclear. Germline CDR1 is SGHTA and CDR2 is FQGNSA. The CDR3 covers 12 residues. V was cut by 6 bases and J by 8 bases, with 13 bases left in between. CDR3 in amino acids: CASRHGAGGYTF. CDR3 sequence (DNA): TGTGCCAGCAGACACGGCGCGGGGGGCTACACCTTC.

The chain carries TRBV15 and TRBJ2-3; D might be TRBD2 (5 bases). This CDR3 has 15 residues. The ends were cut back, 5 bases at V and 0 bases at J, with 12 bases in the middle. The germline gives CDR1 LNHNV, CDR2 YYDKDF (reference sequence). CDR3 region: CATSEGDRSTDTQYF. The CDR3 DNA is TGTGCCACCAGCGAGGGCGACCGGAGCACAGATACGCAGTATTTT.

CDR3: CASSQWGTGELFF. As DNA, the CDR3 is TGCGCCAGCAGCCAATGGGGGACCGGGGAGCTGTTTTTT. This chain links TRBV4-3 with TRBJ2-2; either TRBD1 or TRBD2 may fit D (5 bases each). The V and J ends lost 2 bases and 5 bases respectively, with 6 bases between them. Germline CDR1 and CDR2: LGHNA and YSLEER. The length of the CDR3 is 13 residues.

This clonotype occurred many times. The chain links TRBV6-5 to TRBJ2-1; the D gene could be TRBD1 or TRBD2 (5 bases each). This CDR3 is 12 amino acids long. V lost 0 bases to trimming and J lost 10 bases, with 7 bases between them. Germline V lookup: CDR1 MNHEY, CDR2 SVGAGI. The CDR3 DNA is TGTGCCAGCAGTTACTCCGGGACGGAGCAGTTCTTC. This sequence encodes CASSYSGTEQFF.

This clonotype was counted a few times. The chain links TRBV7-8 to TRBJ1-1; D is unclear. Trimming shortened V by 1 base and J by 1 base, and 10 bases separated the two germline ends. The CDR3 length is 15 residues. Germline V gene data show CDR1 as SGHVS and CDR2 as FQNEAQ. CDR3 protein: CASSLDATGNTEAFF. The CDR3, as DNA: TGTGCCAGCAGCTTAGACGCGACTGGGAACACTGAAGCTTTCTTT.

This clonotype was seen more than once but under ten times. The chain employs TRBV27 and TRBJ2-1; 7 bases line up with TRBD1. The CDR3 covers 16 residues. Germline V CDR1 and CDR2: MNHEY, SMNVEV (reference sequence). Trimming removed 5 bases from V and 7 bases from J; junction bases left unmatched: 14. CDR3 nucleotide sequence: TGTGCCAGCAGTCCCTCTCCGACAGGGTCTATGAATGAGCAGTTCTTC. Protein sequence: CASSPSPTGSMNEQFF.

Many counts were recorded for this clonotype. This chain links TRBV20-1 with TRBJ2-7; D is unclear. CDR3 size: 13 residues. V dropped 4 bases and J dropped 1 base, with 11 bases sitting between them. Germline loops: CDR1 DFQATT, CDR2 SNEGSKA (reference sequence). DNA of the CDR3: TGCAGTGCTAATGACTGGGTGTCCTACGAGCAGTACTTC. Amino acid sequence: CSANDWVSYEQYF.

This clonotype was detected only a few times. The chain links TRBV7-3 to TRBJ2-6; 9 positions agree with TRBD2. After removal of 1 base from V and 6 bases from J, the junction contained 16 bases not matched to a gene. The CDR3 totals 20 residues. CDR1 and CDR2 from the germline V gene are SGHTA and FQGTGA. CDR3 sequence: CASSLMKTSGTLSMANVLTF. CDR3 coding DNA: TGTGCCAGCAGCTTAATGAAGACTAGCGGAACGTTATCGATGGCCAACGTCCTGACTTTC.

This rearrangement joins TRBV7-9 to TRBJ2-7; 7 bases fit TRBD1. The V and J ends lost 5 bases and 4 bases, in that order; junction bases with no gene match: 14. Germline V lookup: CDR1 SEHNR, CDR2 FQNEAQ (reference sequence). The CDR3 consists of 16 residues. The CDR3, as DNA: TGTGCCAGCAGCCGGTCCCTCGGACAGGTAAAGTACGAGCAGTACTTC. Residues: CASSRSLGQVKYEQYF. The whole variable domain, remainder taken from reference TRBV7-9 and TRBJ2-7, is DTGVSQNPRHKITKRGQNVTFRCDPISEHNRLYWYRQTLGQGPEFLTYFQNEAQLEKSRLLSDRFSAERPKGSFSTLEIQRTEQGDSAMYLCASSRSLGQVKYEQYFGPGTRLTVT.

This clonotype showed up just a few times. The chain has TRBV25-1 and TRBJ2-7; D is unresolved. This CDR3 has 12 amino acids. V lost 4 bases to trimming and J lost 4 bases, with 8 bases between them. CDR1 and CDR2 (germline): MGHDK, SYGVNS. The DNA for the CDR3 is TGTGCCAGCAGTGGTTCCTTGTACGAGCAGTACTTC. Translated: CASSGSLYEQYF.

V gene TRBV6-2 or TRBV6-3 combines with J gene TRBJ2-1; possibly TRBD1 or TRBD2 for D (6 bases each). V gave up 5 bases and J gave up 8 bases, with 16 bases separating them. The CDR3 runs 14 residues. Germline V CDR1 and CDR2: MNHEY, SVGEGT. CDR3 in DNA: TGTGCCAGCAGTCCCCCCGGGGGCCTGTATGAGCAGTTCTTC. Amino acid sequence: CASSPPGGLYEQFF.

In this sample, this clonotype turned up a few times. The chain links TRBV19 to TRBJ2-2; 7 positions agree with TRBD1. The CDR3 runs 16 residues. In germline, CDR1 is LNHDA, CDR2 SQIVND (reference sequence). The V and J ends lost 1 base and 2 bases, in that order; junction bases with no gene match: 4. This chain's CDR3 is CASSIGEGANTGELFF. The CDR3 region has the DNA TGTGCCAGTAGTATAGGAGAGGGGGCAAACACCGGGGAGCTGTTTTTT.

This clonotype was observed at least ten times. This chain joins TRBV2 and TRBJ1-1; no definite D call. V lost 6 bases, J lost 4 bases, and 9 bases lay in between. The CDR3 contains 12 residues. CDR1 and CDR2 (germline): SNHLY, FYNNEI. The CDR3: CASRDRGTEAFF. The CDR3 DNA follows: TGTGCCAGCAGGGATCGGGGCACTGAAGCTTTCTTT.

The chain has TRBV20-1 and TRBJ2-1, with a tentative D call TRBD2 (6 bases). The CDR3 has 14 residues. V was trimmed by 3 bases and J by 7 bases, leaving 16 bases between them. The germline CDR1 and CDR2 sequences are DFQATT and SNEGSKA (reference sequence). The CDR3 bases are TGCAGTGCTAGTCTGAGGGAGGTCTGGAATGAGCAGTTCTTC. It is translated as CSASLREVWNEQFF.

The V call is TRBV9, the J call TRBJ1-2, with TRBD1 identical over 8 bases. The CDR3 sequence is 21 residues long. J gave up 7 bases and V 3 bases, and 29 bases lay outside the gene matches. Germline CDR1 reads SGDLS; CDR2 reads YYNGEE. The CDR3 region has the DNA TGTGCCAGCAGCGGGCCAAGACAGGGGAGGCCCAAAACCAACCTCTATGCTGGCTACACCTTC. This translates into CASSGPRQGRPKTNLYAGYTF.

This clonotype has ten or more counts. The V call is TRBV29-1, the J call TRBJ2-1; D is unresolved. Trimming pared 3 bases from V and 5 bases from J, leaving 5 bases between. The germline V gene has CDR1 SQVTM and CDR2 ANQGSEA. The CDR3 is 11 residues long. CDR3 sequence reads: CSVEDDNEQFF. DNA of the CDR3: TGCAGCGTTGAGGACGACAATGAGCAGTTCTTC.

The V and J genes are TRBV2 and TRBJ2-1, with 10 positions matching TRBD2. Unmatched junction bases numbered 14, after V lost 2 bases and J lost 7 bases. The CDR3 sequence is 18 residues long. Germline V lookup: CDR1 SNHLY, CDR2 FYNNEI. The CDR3 loop is CASSEKPSLAGVSNEQFF. The CDR3 region has the DNA TGTGCCAGCAGTGAAAAGCCCAGCCTAGCGGGAGTGTCAAATGAGCAGTTCTTC.

The chain is built from TRBV6-2 or TRBV6-3 and TRBJ2-7, with D possibly TRBD1 on 5 matching bases. Germline CDR1 and CDR2: MNHEY and SVGEGT. This CDR3 region has 12 residues. V was shortened by 5 bases and J by 4 bases, with 9 bases between the two germline ends. CDR3 DNA: TGTGCCAGCAGTACCAACAGGTACGAGCAGTACTTC. Translation gives CASSTNRYEQYF.

This clonotype was recorded many times. The J gene is TRBJ2-7, the V gene TRBV12-3 or TRBV12-4; D uncertain. The V end was cut by 6 bases, the J end by 7 bases, with 13 bases between. This CDR3 is 12 amino acids long. The CDR3 reads CASSPSTTEQYF. Written as DNA, the CDR3 is TGTGCCAGCAGCCCTTCTACTACGGAGCAGTACTTC.